A selection of T cell receptor beta chains follows, all from one sample in a study of control samples from healthy donors and cancer patients. TCRdb's table, derived via immunoSEQ multiplex PCR, lists solely in-frame clones and lacks some. The sample includes 170,000 or so clones, around 94% of them seen just once. Source material: blood. The receptor source for this set is a woman between 18 and 29 years old in good health. CDR3s include the opening cysteine and the closing phenylalanine or tryptophan. The D gene is left open where the match is weak.

j_gene	len	d_gene	v_gene	CDR3aa	CDR3nt
TRBJ1-2	13	NA	TRBV14	CASSQDAGDGYTF	TGTGCCAGCAGCCAAGATGCAGGGGATGGCTACACCTTC
TRBJ2-3	18	TRBD2	TRBV5-1	CASSSPPLGLVVSDTQYF	TGCGCCAGCAGCTCACCACCTCTGGGACTAGTGGTGTCAGATACGCAGTATTTT
TRBJ1-2	16	NA	TRBV4-2	CASSQDRQEVDYGYTF	TGTGCCAGCAGCCAAGATCGGCAGGAGGTTGACTATGGCTACACCTTC
TRBJ2-7	16	NA	TRBV7-2	CASSHRFGASFYEQYF	TGTGCCAGCAGCCACAGATTCGGGGCTTCATTCTACGAGCAGTACTTC
TRBJ1-2	14	TRBD1	TRBV2	CASSEIRQGGGYTF	TGTGCCAGCAGTGAGATCAGACAGGGTGGAGGCTACACCTTC
TRBJ2-1	18	TRBD2	TRBV9	CASSVGLAGARSYNEQFF	TGTGCCAGCAGCGTAGGACTAGCGGGAGCGAGGTCCTACAATGAGCAGTTCTTC
TRBJ1-6	15	TRBD1	TRBV6-5	CASSRQGWDNSPLHF	TGTGCCAGCAGTCGACAGGGGTGGGATAATTCACCCCTCCACTTT
TRBJ1-5	15	NA	TRBV28	CASSLFGVGNQPQHF	TGTGCCAGCAGTTTGTTCGGAGTGGGCAATCAGCCCCAGCATTTT
TRBJ2-1	13	NA	TRBV5-1	CASSPYDNNEQFF	TGCGCCAGCAGCCCCTACGACAACAATGAGCAGTTCTTC
TRBJ1-4	15	NA	TRBV25-1	CASSPQGRTNEKLFF	TGTGCCAGCAGTCCCCAGGGGCGAACTAATGAAAAACTGTTTTTT
TRBJ2-7	14	TRBD1	TRBV6-5	CASTRGTGRYEQYF	TGTGCCAGCACCCGGGGGACAGGGCGCTACGAGCAGTACTTC